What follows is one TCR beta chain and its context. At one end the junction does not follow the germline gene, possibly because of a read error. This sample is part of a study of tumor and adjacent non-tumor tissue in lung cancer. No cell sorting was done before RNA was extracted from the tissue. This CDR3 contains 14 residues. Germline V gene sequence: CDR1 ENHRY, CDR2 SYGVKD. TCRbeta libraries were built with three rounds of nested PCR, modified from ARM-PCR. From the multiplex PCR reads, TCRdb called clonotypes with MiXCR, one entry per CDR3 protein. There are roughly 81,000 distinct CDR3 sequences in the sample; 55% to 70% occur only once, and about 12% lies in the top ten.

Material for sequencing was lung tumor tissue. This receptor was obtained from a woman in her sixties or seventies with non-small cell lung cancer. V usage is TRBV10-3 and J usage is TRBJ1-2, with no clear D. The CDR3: CAISDPTEVYGYTF. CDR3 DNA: TGTGCCATCAGTGACCCGACCGAGGTCTATGGCTACACCTTT.